The 17 T cell receptor beta chains presented below share a single source sample, sequenced in a study of cytomegalovirus exposure and HLA in healthy donors. PCR was performed using 60 Vbeta and 13 Jbeta primers. Only in-frame clones appear in the TCRdb table, and some are missing; sequencing was by immunoSEQ multiplex PCR. Among 85,000 to 100,000 clones, 78% were seen once, and the ten largest hold 4.1%. Sample: PBMCs. All receptors come from a woman aged 40 to 50 in good health and CMV-seropositive.

The rearrangement joins TRBV6-5 to TRBJ2-7, with 9 bases lining up with TRBD1. V dropped 2 bases and J dropped 4; count of bases not matched to a gene: 0. Germline V gene sequence: CDR1 MNHEY, CDR2 SVGAGI. There are 13 residues in the CDR3. CDR3 sequence: CASSYGTGYEQYF. The CDR3 DNA follows: TGTGCCAGCAGTTACGGGACAGGGTACGAGCAGTACTTC.

The DNA of the CDR3 is TGTGCCAGCAGCGAGCCCCTCCGGGAGATCACAGATACGCAGTATTTT. Translating gives CASSEPLREITDTQYF. The chain combines TRBV9 with TRBJ2-3; a possible D gene is TRBD2 (6 bases). The CDR3 has 16 residues. The V end was cut by 3 bases, the J end by 2 bases, with 16 bases between. The germline gives CDR1 SGDLS, CDR2 YYNGEE.

The V and J genes are TRBV16 and TRBJ2-5; D is unresolved. The CDR3 length is 11 residues. The germline V and J ends were trimmed by 5 bases and 2 bases, with 3 bases remaining between them. The V gene's germline CDR1 is KGHSY and CDR2 FQNENV. The CDR3 bases are TGTGCCAGCAGCGAGCAAGAGACCCAGTACTTC. Protein product: CASSEQETQYF.

This chain connects TRBV7-9 to TRBJ2-7, with TRBD1 as a possible D gene (6 bases). Germline-derived CDR1 and CDR2 are SEHNR and FQNEAQ (reference sequence). This CDR3 has 13 amino acids. The V end was cut by 9 bases, the J end by 5 bases, with 17 bases between. The CDR3 DNA sequence: TGTGCCAGTCGTCCGGCCGGGACAAACGAGCAGTACTTC. It yields the protein CASRPAGTNEQYF.

This chain joins TRBV2 and TRBJ2-7; 7 nucleotides align to TRBD2. J lost 5 bases, V lost 0 bases, and 4 bases had no gene match. The germline V gene has CDR1 SNHLY and CDR2 FYNNEI. This CDR3 comprises 14 residues. The CDR3 DNA is TGTGCCAGCAGTGAAGCGCCGGGAGGCAACGAGCAGTACTTC. Translating gives CASSEAPGGNEQYF.

This clone has only a few counts. The chain recombines TRBV6-1 with TRBJ2-7, with TRBD2 as a possible D gene (6 bases). This CDR3 has 13 amino acids. From germline, CDR1 is MNHNS and CDR2 SASEGT. V gave up 4 bases and J gave up 4 bases, with 11 bases separating them. CDR3 bases: TGTGCCAGCAGTGCCGGAGGGTCTTACGAGCAGTACTTC. Protein sequence: CASSAGGSYEQYF.

The J gene is TRBJ1-3, the V gene TRBV6-5, with TRBD1 matching 10 bases. V lost 2 bases, J lost 2 bases, and 3 bases stayed unmatched. This CDR3 has 16 residues. CDR1 is MNHEY, CDR2 SVGAGI, per germline. CDR3: CASSYQGQGAGNTIYF. The CDR3 DNA sequence: TGTGCCAGCAGTTACCAAGGACAGGGGGCTGGAAACACCATATATTTT.

The chain uses TRBV5-4 and TRBJ1-2; TRBD1 is a possible D gene (5 bases). Germline V gives CDR1 SGHNT, CDR2 YYREEE (reference sequence). This CDR3 is 15 amino acids long. V was trimmed by 0 bases and J by 4 bases, leaving 13 bases between them. This CDR3 is CASSLAGQGGYGYTF. The CDR3 DNA reads as TGTGCCAGCAGCTTGGCAGGGCAGGGAGGCTATGGCTACACCTTC.

The chain is built from TRBV30 and TRBJ1-6; D ambiguous. The V gene lost 3 bases and the J gene lost 10 bases, with 7 bases spanning the gap. This CDR3 region has 11 residues. CDR1 and CDR2 from the germline V gene are GTSNPN and SVGIG (reference sequence). DNA of the CDR3: TGTGCCTGGAGCCCGGGATCACCCCTCCACTTT. This gives the protein CAWSPGSPLHF.

The V and J genes are TRBV5-1 and TRBJ2-3; TRBD2 matches 12 bases. V shed 5 bases and J 0 bases; nucleotides not matched to a gene: 4. CDR1 is SGHRS, CDR2 YFSETQ, per germline. CDR3 length: 16 amino acids. This CDR3 is CASRRTSGASTDTQYF. In nucleotides, the CDR3 is TGCGCCAGCAGGAGGACTAGCGGGGCGAGCACAGATACGCAGTATTTT.

The gene calls are TRBV28 and TRBJ2-7; 8 bases agree with TRBD2. Germline CDR1 MDHEN, CDR2 SYDVKM. CDR3 length equals 15 residues. The trim removed 1 base at V and 3 bases at J, leaving 5 bases unmatched. The CDR3: CASSLYGRARYEQYF. The DNA of the CDR3 is TGTGCCAGCAGTTTATACGGGAGGGCACGCTACGAGCAGTACTTC.

This clone was seen only a few times. This chain joins TRBV10-2 and TRBJ2-1; 14 nucleotides line up with TRBD2. Per the germline V gene, CDR1 is WSHSY and CDR2 is SAAADI. The CDR3 totals 14 residues. Trimming removed 6 bases from V and 10 bases from J; junction bases left unmatched: 5. The CDR3 region has the DNA TGCGCCAGCAGGACTAGCGGGAGGGCCCAGGAGCAGTTCTTC. This translates into CASRTSGRAQEQFF.

The chain employs TRBV11-2 and TRBJ2-2, with 13 nucleotides matching TRBD2. Looked up from germline, CDR1 is SGHAT and CDR2 is FQNNGV. The J segment lost 6 bases and the V segment lost 3 bases, leaving 7 bases of the junction unmatched. The CDR3 has 17 residues. As DNA, the CDR3 is TGTGCCAGCAGCTTTTGGAGACTAGCGGGAGGTCCCGGGGAGCTGTTTTTT. Translation: CASSFWRLAGGPGELFF.

This chain joins TRBV4-1 and TRBJ2-1; 9 nucleotides agree with TRBD2. Germline CDR1 MGHRA, CDR2 YSYEKL. CDR3 length equals 18 residues. V dropped 0 bases and J dropped 6; count of bases not matched to a gene: 12. CDR3 amino acids: CASSQDWAGGLVGNEQFF. The DNA of the CDR3 is TGCGCCAGCAGCCAAGATTGGGCGGGAGGGCTGGTGGGCAATGAGCAGTTCTTC.

V gene TRBV11-3 combines with J gene TRBJ2-5; TRBD2 aligns across 8 bases. The last part of the DNA fits TRBJ2-7 better; the J call may be wrong. Germline CDR1 is SGHNT and CDR2 is YENEEA. The CDR3 spans 15 residues. The CDR3 here is CASSLGSGGTYEQYF. The DNA of the CDR3 is TGTGCCAGCAGCTTAGGAAGCGGGGGTACCTACGAGCAGTACTTC.

The chain carries TRBV6-5 and TRBJ1-1; the match to TRBD1 covers 8 bases. From germline, CDR1 is MNHEY and CDR2 SVGAGI. V lost 8 bases and J lost 1; bases outside the gene matches: 3. The CDR3 consists of 13 residues. The CDR3 region is CASRQGRNTEAFF. The CDR3 DNA follows: TGTGCCAGCCGACAGGGGCGGAACACTGAAGCTTTCTTT.

This chain connects TRBV5-4 to TRBJ2-3, with 10 bases that match TRBD2. J was trimmed by 6 bases and V by 5 bases; bases with no gene match: 9. Per the germline V gene, CDR1 is SGHNT and CDR2 is YYREEE (reference sequence). The CDR3 is 15 residues long. The CDR3 protein is CASSVQREGWDTQYF. The DNA of the CDR3 is TGTGCCAGCAGTGTACAGCGGGAGGGCTGGGATACGCAGTATTTT.